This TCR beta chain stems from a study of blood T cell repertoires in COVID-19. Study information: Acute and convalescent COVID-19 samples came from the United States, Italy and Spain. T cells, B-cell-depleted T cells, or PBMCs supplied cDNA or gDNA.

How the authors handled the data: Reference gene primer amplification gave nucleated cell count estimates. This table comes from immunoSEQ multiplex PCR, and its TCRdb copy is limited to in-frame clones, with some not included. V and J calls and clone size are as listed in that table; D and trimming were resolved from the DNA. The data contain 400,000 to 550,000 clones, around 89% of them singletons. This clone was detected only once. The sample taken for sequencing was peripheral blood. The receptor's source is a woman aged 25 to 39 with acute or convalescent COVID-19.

As DNA, the CDR3 is TGTGCCAGCAGCTCCCTAACTAGCGGGGGGACGTTCGAGCAGTACTTC. As protein: CASSSLTSGGTFEQYF. The chain has TRBV5-4 and TRBJ2-7; 12 positions agree with TRBD2. This CDR3 comprises 16 residues. V shed 3 bases and J 6 bases; nucleotides not matched to a gene: 10. Germline V CDR1 and CDR2: SGHNT, YYREEE (reference sequence).